The following is a T cell receptor beta chain sequence with its context. A few counts support this clone. Which antigen it targets is not known. The input lacks base qualities; no much larger clone sits a single base away. The method was the immunoSEQ multiplex PCR assay. For the multiplex PCR, a mixture combining 60 forward primers for TCR Vbeta segments and 13 reverse primers for TCR Jbeta segments was used. The CDR3 region of rearranged TCR beta genes was amplified from genomic DNA by a multiplex PCR assay. The amplified TCR beta libraries were sequenced on the Illumina HiSeq System as 87-base-pair reads. Per the original workflow: Across the 700 or so repertoires, a later analysis counted 80 million or so unique TCR beta chains, some 11 million of which were shared by at least two donors. Raw reads were error-corrected and collapsed into unique sequences by a nearest-neighbor algorithm in which closely related sequences were merged to remove PCR and sequencing errors. To assign V, D and J gene segments, CDR3 sequences were aligned to IMGT reference sequences. For a sequence to be retained, a match of at least six nucleotides was required to both a V gene segment and a J gene segment. A rearrangement was called productive if the CDR3 had no stop codons and remained in frame with V and J, and every other rearrangement was called non-productive. Following IMGT convention, CDR3 was defined as the stretch from the second conserved V-encoded cysteine up to the conserved J-encoded phenylalanine. The earlier analysis of some 540 of the donors excluded any sequence lacking an unambiguous match to a single V gene segment. In an earlier analysis of more than 500 of the donors, a V segment was called functional when productive rearrangements were above 56.7%, and segregating when the standard deviation between donors exceeded 5%. To diagnose cytomegalovirus status from the catalog of TCR beta chain sequences, a statistical classification framework was built. A later analysis assigned V and J genes by comparing TCR nucleotide sequences with IMGT/GENE-DB human TR gene sequences. Using the TCRdist pipeline, a later analysis assigned CDR3 sequences along with most-parsimonious VDJ recombination scenarios. In a later analysis, each TCR beta chain was defined by its CDR3 amino acid sequence together with its V-gene family, and reads without a unique V-gene family were excluded. In a later analysis, 500 to 650 highly shared, low-generation-probability nucleotide sequences were removed to address suspected cross-contamination and a sequencing artifact. For each public chain, a later analysis derived a clonal expansion index from normalized ranks of inferred template counts within each repertoire. In a later analysis, generation probabilities were computed with a VDJ recombination model fitted to out-of-frame rearrangements, and the resulting probabilities were checked against IGoR. In a later analysis, TCR-TCR, TCR-HLA and TCR-CMV co-occurrence was scored with hypergeometric tests, and a repertoire-size bias correction was applied to TCR pairs. To estimate false discovery rates, a later analysis permuted the HLA or CMV assignments 20 times. In a later analysis, co-occurring TCRs were grouped with DBSCAN, and TCRdist sequence similarity was added when clustering was performed within HLA-allele-positive subsets. Repertoires with fewer than 30,000 or more than 120,000 public chains were left out of co-occurrence clustering, as were five repertoires with anomalous nucleotide sharing. Imported from immuneACCESS, the table was reduced by TCRdb to in-frame sequences with V and J called. These copies leave out some clones; in studies compared against another copy, an unresolved V gene accounts for under half, and the cause of the remainder is not known. V and J calls and clone size follow that table, whereas D and trimming were derived from the DNA. The sample yields 150,000 or so clones; approximately 82% were counted once. The ten largest clones capture 1.4% to 1.5% of the sample.

The cohort comprised some 680 healthy bone marrow donors. At the time of sampling, every cohort member was nominally healthy, though immune exposures that went unrecorded were likely present. The donor tested CMV seropositive and was one of the 289 seropositive cohort members. Each donor provided a peripheral blood sample, and peripheral blood mononuclear cells were used for TCR beta sequencing. Genomic DNA extraction from the blood cell samples was performed with the Qiagen DNeasy Blood Extraction Kit. These data belong to a study of cytomegalovirus exposure and HLA in healthy donors (dated by TCRdb to about 2017). About the full investigation: According to an earlier analysis of a few hundred of the donors, about 179 million T cells yielded roughly 100 million unique TCR beta sequences and around 280 Gb of sequence data. Typing coverage differed by locus: A, B, C, DRB1 and DQB1 were typed in about 629-640 donors, DQA1 in about 510, DPA1 in 606, and DPB1 in 472. HLA typing included class I and class II loci at four-digit resolution. Roughly five DR-DQ haplotypes were handled as single units for association and clustering because linkage in the cohort was strong. The later analysis used no new phenotypic data to find candidate immune exposures, relying instead on TCR beta sequences and their occurrence across donors. Of the roughly 390 genotyped donors, 75% to 85% were placed in the genetic ancestry cluster associated with self-reported Caucasian donors. A later analysis re-analyzed previously published TCR beta repertoires from 600 to 850 donors and added high-resolution HLA genotyping to study TCR occurrence patterns. The study profiled the T cell repertoires of about 640 subjects by immunosequencing and related them to cytomegalovirus serostatus. To predict cytomegalovirus infection status, the study combined high-throughput TCR immunosequencing, statistical association of individual TCRs with disease status, and machine learning. On average, roughly 240,000 unique TCR beta nucleotide sequences were sequenced per donor among 300 to 500 genotyped donors of the cohort, with roughly 18% of those sequences being non-productive. An earlier analysis of nearly 600 of the donors applied high-throughput TCR beta sequencing to assess whether each TCR beta V gene segment acted as functional or pseudogenic. The study was designed to test whether signatures of past pathogen exposure could be identified by cataloging public T cell receptors. Every discovery cohort repertoire had been produced on one sequencing platform. Alongside the repertoire data, information on donor age, sex, ethnicity and CMV serostatus was compiled. A later genetic analysis used genome-wide SNP genotypes for about 60% of the roughly 700 donors, treating that subset as a discovery cohort. An early release covering more than 500 HLA-typed donors comprised about 320 gigabases of sequencing data and tens of millions of unique TCR sequences. A separate validation cohort of roughly 110 different subjects was used in addition to the 666-subject first cohort.

CDR1 LNHDA and CDR2 SQIVND are derived from the germline V gene (reference sequence). The junction shows trimming of 5 bases on V and 5 bases on J, and the gene matches do not reach 14 bases of it. Measured from the cysteine to the phenylalanine, the CDR3 is 17 residues long. Only the CDR3 portion is preserved as DNA: 51 bases, with reading frame beginning at the first base. Results the study describes overall, beyond this receptor: Compared with equally common non-associated chains, HLA-associated TCR beta chains in a later analysis were more clonally expanded and had lower generation probabilities. A further reported finding was that TCR beta sequences accurately predicted the HLA-A and HLA-B alleles for most subjects in the first cohort. CMV serostatus was the only immune exposure information available for the cohort. A few of the identified cytomegalovirus-associated TCR beta chains were confirmed in vitro to be specific for cytomegalovirus antigens. In a later analysis, most CMV-associated TCR beta chains were found to appear HLA-restricted, with HLA associations seemingly driven largely by CMV exposure. A cluster of highly shared sequence variants was judged likely to be a technical artifact of the sequencing pipeline. The cohort was sequenced for TCR beta chains only, and without alpha or paired-chain data the features that could be detected were limited. Several of the top co-occurrence clusters appeared to be linked to parvovirus B19, influenza, CMV and Epstein-Barr virus, according to a later analysis. Across donors, most TCR sequences were observed very rarely, whereas some public TCRs were present in many individuals. When HLA alleles, especially DR and DQ, strongly co-occurred, attributing TCR associations to individual alleles was difficult. Specific HLA alleles were associated with 18,000 or so TCR beta sequences at a false discovery rate of 0.05 in a later analysis. According to a later genetic analysis, donors in an Asian-associated ancestry cluster had fewer N-insertions in productive TCRs than the approximately 690-donor mean. In both the original and validation cohorts, the classifier was reported to diagnose cytomegalovirus status with high specificity and sensitivity. Sequencing depth was assumed to be roughly uniform across donors in the presence/absence analyses, though that assumption may not hold. Correlated functional status among segregating V segments might reflect linkage disequilibrium, but an unknown experimental factor could not be ruled out. Because counts were too low, about 15 rarely observed V segments, including chromosome 9 orphons, were left out of the earlier analysis of about 500 of the donors. Because some donors lacked HLA typing at each locus, the association tests relied only on the typed subset. In a later genetic analysis, a missense DCLRE1C variant was associated with V-gene and J-gene trimming of TCR beta chains, and the association was replicated in an independent cohort. It was suggested by the authors that the approach could potentially be generalized to other disease states and immunological phenotypes. In the study, approximately 150 TCR beta chains were listed as associated with cytomegalovirus. Some IMGT-functional V segments, including TRBV6-2 and TRBV6-3, could not be distinguished by the 87-base-pair reads and were therefore excluded. In an earlier analysis of some 500 of the donors, most TCR beta V segments appeared in productive rearrangements about 87% or about 30% of the time, broadly matching IMGT annotations. In a later analysis, TCR association rates were found to vary across HLA loci, with the most associated TCRs seen for DRB1 alleles and the fewest for HLA-C alleles.

This sequence was found in a man under 40 in good health and CMV-seropositive. The V and J segments used are TRBV19 and TRBJ2-7; 11 middle bases align to TRBD1. Sequences were obtained from PBMCs. The sequence in DNA is TGTGCCAGTAGTCCTAATACCGGGACAGGGGGTGAGGACGAGCAGTACTTC. Its product reads: CASSPNTGTGGEDEQYF.